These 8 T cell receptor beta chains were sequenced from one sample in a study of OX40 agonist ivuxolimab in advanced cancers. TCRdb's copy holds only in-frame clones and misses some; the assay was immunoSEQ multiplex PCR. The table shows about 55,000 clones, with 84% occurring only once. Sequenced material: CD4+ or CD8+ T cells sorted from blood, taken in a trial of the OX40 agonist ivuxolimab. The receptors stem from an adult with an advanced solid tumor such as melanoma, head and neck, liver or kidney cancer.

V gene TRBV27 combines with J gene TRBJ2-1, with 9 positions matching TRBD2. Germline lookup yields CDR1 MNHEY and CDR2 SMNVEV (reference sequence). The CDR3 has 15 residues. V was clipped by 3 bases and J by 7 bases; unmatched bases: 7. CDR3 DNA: TGTGCCAGCAGTTTCTGGCGGGAGGGTCGGAATGAGCAGTTCTTC. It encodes CASSFWREGRNEQFF.

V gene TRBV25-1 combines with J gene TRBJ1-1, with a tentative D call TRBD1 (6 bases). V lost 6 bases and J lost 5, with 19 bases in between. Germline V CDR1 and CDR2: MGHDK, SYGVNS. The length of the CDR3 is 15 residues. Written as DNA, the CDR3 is TGTGCCAGCAGCGGGGCTCCCGGGCAGGGGACTGAAGCTTTCTTT. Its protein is CASSGAPGQGTEAFF.

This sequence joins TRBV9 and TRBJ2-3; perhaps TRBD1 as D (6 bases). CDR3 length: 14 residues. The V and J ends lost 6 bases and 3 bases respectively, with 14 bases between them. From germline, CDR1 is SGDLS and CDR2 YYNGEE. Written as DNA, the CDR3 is TGTGCCAGCAACAAACAGGGTCTTACAGATACGCAGTATTTT. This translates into CASNKQGLTDTQYF.

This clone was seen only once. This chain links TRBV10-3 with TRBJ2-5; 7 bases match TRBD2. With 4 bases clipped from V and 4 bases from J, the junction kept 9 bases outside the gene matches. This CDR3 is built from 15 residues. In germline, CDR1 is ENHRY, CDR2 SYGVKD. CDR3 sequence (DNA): TGTGCCATCAGTGTCGCGCCAGGGAGGGGAGAGACCCAGTACTTC. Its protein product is CAISVAPGRGETQYF.

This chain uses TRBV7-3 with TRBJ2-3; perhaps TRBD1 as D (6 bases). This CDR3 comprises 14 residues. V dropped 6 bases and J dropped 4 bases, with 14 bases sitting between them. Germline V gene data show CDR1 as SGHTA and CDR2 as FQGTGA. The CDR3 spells CASSTGPPPDTQYF. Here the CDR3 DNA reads TGTGCCAGCAGTACAGGGCCCCCCCCAGATACGCAGTATTTT. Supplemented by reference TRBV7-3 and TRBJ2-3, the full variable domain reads GAGVSQTPSNKVTEKGKYVELRCDPISGHTALYWYRQSLGQGPEFLIYFQGTGAADDSGLPNDRFFAVRPEGSVSTLKIQRTERGDSAVYLCASSTGPPPDTQYFGPGTRLTVL.

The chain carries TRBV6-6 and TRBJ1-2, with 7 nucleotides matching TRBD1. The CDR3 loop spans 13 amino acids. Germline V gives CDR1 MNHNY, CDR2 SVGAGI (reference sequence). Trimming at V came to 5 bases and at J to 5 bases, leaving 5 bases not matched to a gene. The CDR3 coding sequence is TGTGCCAGCAGTGATGACAGGGTGTATGGCTACACCTTC. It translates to CASSDDRVYGYTF.

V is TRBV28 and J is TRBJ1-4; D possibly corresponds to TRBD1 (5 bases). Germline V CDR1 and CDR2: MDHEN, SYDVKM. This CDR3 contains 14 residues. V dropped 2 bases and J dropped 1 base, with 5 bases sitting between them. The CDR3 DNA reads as TGTGCCAGCAGTTTAGGGGGAACTAATGAAAAACTGTTTTTT. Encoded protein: CASSLGGTNEKLFF.

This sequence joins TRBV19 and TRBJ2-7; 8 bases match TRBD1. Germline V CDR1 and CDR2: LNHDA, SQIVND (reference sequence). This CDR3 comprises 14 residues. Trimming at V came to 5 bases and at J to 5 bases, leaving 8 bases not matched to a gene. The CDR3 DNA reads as TGTGCCAGTAGTTCGCCAGGGGGCTTAGACGAGCAGTACTTC. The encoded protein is CASSSPGGLDEQYF.